What follows is one TCR beta chain and its context. As processed by the authors: Counts of nucleated cells, estimated from reference gene primer amplification, were obtained. Only in-frame clones appear in the TCRdb table, and some are missing; sequencing was by immunoSEQ multiplex PCR. For V, J and clone size, that table is used; D and trimming come from the DNA. Found here are 100,000 or so clones, roughly 86% of them singletons; the top ten hold 8.5% to 10%. The data derive from a study of blood T cell repertoires in COVID-19. The CDR3 contains 12 residues. The V gene's germline CDR1 is MNHNY and CDR2 SVGAGI (reference sequence). Trimming shortened V by 6 bases and J by 16 bases, and 16 bases separated the two germline ends.

The gene calls are TRBV6-6 and TRBJ1-6; D uncertain. This sequence originates from a man aged 40-55 years with active or convalescent COVID-19. Sequencing input: peripheral blood. CDR3 protein: CASSQTSGLLHF. The CDR3, as DNA: TGTGCCAGCAGCCAGACCTCCGGGTTACTCCACTTT.